Detailed here is one T cell receptor beta chain. Its antigen remains unknown. This specimen comes from a study of radiotherapy plus CTLA-4 blockade in lung cancer. Study as a whole: 15% to 20% of patients responded objectively, and roughly 34% achieved disease control.

The CDR3 spans 10 residues. V gave up 5 bases and J gave up 14 bases, with 15 bases separating them. Germline CDR1 is DFQATT and CDR2 is SNEGSKA (reference sequence). Study-wide points: Reports state that early shifts in blood T cell clones, with interferon-beta, best predicted response. After radiotherapy and ipilimumab, tumor-derived clones expanded in peripheral blood.

Sequenced by immunoSEQ multiplex PCR; TCRdb stores in-frame clones only, minus some. The table lists more than 90,000 clones, about 80% of them singletons, with around 3.3% in the top ten. The clonotype comes from a human donor with non-small cell lung cancer that progressed on radiotherapy plus ipilimumab. Some clones in this sample may be carry-over from other donors' samples. This chain joins TRBV20-1 and TRBJ1-2, with TRBD1 as a possible D gene (5 bases). The sample here was peripheral blood, taken from a patient treated with radiotherapy plus ipilimumab. The chain's CDR3 is CSAGEYPGTF. CDR3 in DNA: TGCAGTGCTGGGGAGTACCCAGGGACCTTC.